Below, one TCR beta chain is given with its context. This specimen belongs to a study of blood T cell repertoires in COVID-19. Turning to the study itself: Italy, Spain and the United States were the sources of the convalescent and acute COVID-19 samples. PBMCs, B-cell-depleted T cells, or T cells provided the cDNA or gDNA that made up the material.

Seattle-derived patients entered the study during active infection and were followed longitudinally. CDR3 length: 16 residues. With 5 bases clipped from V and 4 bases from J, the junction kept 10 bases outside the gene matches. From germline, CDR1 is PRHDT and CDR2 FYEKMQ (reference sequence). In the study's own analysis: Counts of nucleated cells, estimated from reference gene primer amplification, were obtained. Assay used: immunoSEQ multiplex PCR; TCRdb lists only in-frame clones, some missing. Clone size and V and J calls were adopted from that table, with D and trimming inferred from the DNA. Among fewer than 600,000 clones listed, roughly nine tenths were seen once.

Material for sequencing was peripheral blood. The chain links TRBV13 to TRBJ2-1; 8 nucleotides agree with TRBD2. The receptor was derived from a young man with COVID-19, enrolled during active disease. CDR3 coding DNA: TGTGCCAGCAGCGATAATAGCGGGACGGGGTACAATGAGCAGTTCTTC. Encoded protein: CASSDNSGTGYNEQFF.